Listed below are T cell receptor beta chains from one sample, sequenced in a study of PD-L1 blockade in urothelial cancer. The assay was immunoSEQ multiplex PCR, and TCRdb's table has in-frame clones only and misses some. Of around 100,000 clones in the sample, roughly 84% were seen once. Sequenced here: PBMCs, sampled around atezolizumab (anti-PD-L1) treatment. The source is a man aged 50 to 60 with urothelial cancer. Each CDR3 is given with its conserved first and last residue. A D gene is named only where the DNA matches it firmly. The size field is filled for only some rows; it gives once, few, many or a size class.

clone size: NA; D gene: TRBD2; V gene: TRBV7-8; J gene: TRBJ2-5; CDR3 protein: CASSPPTSWETQYF; CDR3 DNA: TGTGCCAGCAGCCCACCGACTAGCTGGGAGACCCAGTACTTC
clone size: once; D gene: TRBD1; V gene: TRBV25-1; J gene: TRBJ2-3; CDR3 protein: CASSEFGTGGANTQYF; CDR3 DNA: TGTGCCAGCAGTGAATTTGGGACAGGGGGCGCAAATACGCAGTATTTT
clone size: NA; D gene: NA; V gene: TRBV10-2; J gene: TRBJ2-7; CDR3 protein: CATTGRMAYEQYF; CDR3 DNA: TGCGCCACCACGGGAAGAATGGCCTACGAGCAGTACTTC
clone size: NA; D gene: NA; V gene: TRBV5-1; J gene: TRBJ2-7; CDR3 protein: CASSDRSSYEQYF; CDR3 DNA: TGCGCCAGCAGCGACAGGAGCTCCTACGAGCAGTACTTC
clone size: NA; D gene: TRBD2; V gene: TRBV5-1; J gene: TRBJ2-3; CDR3 protein: CASRGHRTSGNTDTQYF; CDR3 DNA: TGCGCCAGCAGAGGACACCGGACTAGCGGGAACACAGATACGCAGTATTTT
clone size: once; D gene: NA; V gene: TRBV6-5; J gene: TRBJ2-4; CDR3 protein: CASSPAWETSDIQYF; CDR3 DNA: TGTGCCAGCAGTCCCGCGTGGGAGACTTCTGACATTCAGTACTTC
clone size: NA; D gene: TRBD2; V gene: TRBV11-2; J gene: TRBJ2-1; CDR3 protein: CASSLRAGNEQFF; CDR3 DNA: TGTGCCAGCAGCTTACGAGCGGGAAATGAGCAGTTCTTC
clone size: few; D gene: TRBD1; V gene: TRBV9; J gene: TRBJ2-7; CDR3 protein: CASSSYPVGTGASEQYF; CDR3 DNA: TGTGCCAGCAGCTCTTACCCGGTGGGGACAGGGGCGAGCGAGCAGTACTTC
clone size: NA; D gene: NA; V gene: TRBV2; J gene: TRBJ2-4; CDR3 protein: CASSEQLAKNIQYF; CDR3 DNA: TGTGCCAGCAGTGAACAACTAGCCAAAAACATTCAGTACTTC
clone size: NA; D gene: NA; V gene: TRBV5-1; J gene: TRBJ2-1; CDR3 protein: CASSLGQGQERFF; CDR3 DNA: TGCGCCAGCAGCTTAGGTCAGGGGCAGGAGCGGTTCTTC
clone size: NA; D gene: NA; V gene: TRBV4-1; J gene: TRBJ1-4; CDR3 protein: CASSQGRDKLNEKLFF; CDR3 DNA: TGCGCCAGCAGCCAGGGCCGGGACAAACTTAATGAAAAACTGTTTTTT
clone size: once; D gene: TRBD2; V gene: TRBV2; J gene: TRBJ2-2; CDR3 protein: CASSARGGRGSGELFF; CDR3 DNA: TGTGCCAGCAGTGCAAGGGGCGGGAGGGGGTCCGGGGAGCTGTTTTTT
clone size: NA; D gene: NA; V gene: TRBV4-2; J gene: TRBJ2-1; CDR3 protein: CASSKNLLGGEQFF; CDR3 DNA: TGTGCCAGCAGTAAAAACCTACTAGGGGGTGAGCAGTTCTTC
clone size: NA; D gene: NA; V gene: TRBV2; J gene: TRBJ1-1; CDR3 protein: CASKRTYYTEAFF; CDR3 DNA: TGTGCCAGCAAGAGGACATACTACACTGAAGCTTTCTTT
clone size: NA; D gene: TRBD2; V gene: TRBV28; J gene: TRBJ2-4; CDR3 protein: CASSLDLLAGLAKNIQYF; CDR3 DNA: TGTGCCAGCAGTTTAGATTTGCTAGCGGGGCTAGCCAAAAACATTCAGTACTTC
clone size: NA; D gene: TRBD1; V gene: TRBV5-1; J gene: TRBJ2-5; CDR3 protein: CASTPGGTASQETQYF; CDR3 DNA: TGCGCCAGCACCCCAGGGGGCACAGCCTCACAAGAGACCCAGTACTTC
clone size: NA; D gene: TRBD2; V gene: TRBV5-1; J gene: TRBJ2-5; CDR3 protein: CASSLGQLAGGQETQYF; CDR3 DNA: TGCGCCAGCAGCTTGGGGCAACTAGCGGGAGGGCAAGAGACCCAGTACTTC
clone size: NA; D gene: TRBD1; V gene: TRBV11-2; J gene: TRBJ1-2; CDR3 protein: CASSFPNRGGYTF; CDR3 DNA: TGTGCCAGCAGCTTCCCGAACAGGGGTGGCTACACCTTC
clone size: NA; D gene: TRBD2; V gene: TRBV7-8; J gene: TRBJ2-7; CDR3 protein: CASSLLAGAYEQYF; CDR3 DNA: TGTGCCAGCAGCTTACTAGCGGGGGCCTACGAGCAGTACTTC
clone size: NA; D gene: NA; V gene: TRBV4-1; J gene: TRBJ2-3; CDR3 protein: CASSQDSGRRTTTPDTQYF; CDR3 DNA: TGCGCCAGCAGCCAAGATTCCGGACGGAGGACCACAACCCCAGATACGCAGTATTTT
clone size: NA; D gene: TRBD2; V gene: TRBV5-4; J gene: TRBJ2-1; CDR3 protein: CASSLTRTSGGSYNEQFF; CDR3 DNA: TGTGCCAGCAGCTTGACCCGGACTAGCGGGGGCTCCTACAATGAGCAGTTCTTC
clone size: few; D gene: TRBD2; V gene: TRBV15; J gene: TRBJ2-7; CDR3 protein: CATSRGRGLAGSEQYF; CDR3 DNA: TGTGCCACCAGCAGAGGTCGTGGACTAGCGGGATCGGAGCAGTACTTC
clone size: NA; D gene: NA; V gene: TRBV7-8; J gene: TRBJ2-4; CDR3 protein: CASSSQRPLAKNIQYF; CDR3 DNA: TGTGCCAGCAGCTCCCAGCGGCCCTTAGCCAAAAACATTCAGTACTTC
clone size: NA; D gene: NA; V gene: TRBV13; J gene: TRBJ1-5; CDR3 protein: CASSLGSLGNQPQHF; CDR3 DNA: TGTGCCAGCAGCTTAGGCAGTTTGGGCAATCAGCCCCAGCATTTT
clone size: NA; D gene: NA; V gene: TRBV30; J gene: TRBJ2-7; CDR3 protein: CAWSLPGTRYEQYF; CDR3 DNA: TGTGCCTGGAGTCTACCCGGGACTCGATACGAGCAGTACTTC
clone size: NA; D gene: NA; V gene: TRBV6-6; J gene: TRBJ1-5; CDR3 protein: CASSRRERTGTQPQHF; CDR3 DNA: TGTGCCAGCAGCCGGAGGGAGAGGACCGGGACCCAGCCCCAGCATTTT
clone size: NA; D gene: TRBD2; V gene: TRBV14; J gene: TRBJ2-7; CDR3 protein: CASSKGASGSLSSYEQYF; CDR3 DNA: TGTGCCAGCAGCAAGGGTGCTAGCGGGAGCCTTTCCTCCTACGAGCAGTACTTC
clone size: NA; D gene: TRBD2; V gene: TRBV6-1; J gene: TRBJ2-7; CDR3 protein: CASSETSGRVRYEQYF; CDR3 DNA: TGTGCCAGCAGTGAAACTAGCGGGAGGGTTCGCTACGAGCAGTACTTC
clone size: NA; D gene: TRBD2; V gene: TRBV4-1; J gene: TRBJ2-5; CDR3 protein: CASSQDGSGDRQETQYF; CDR3 DNA: TGCGCCAGCAGCCAAGATGGTAGCGGGGACCGGCAAGAGACCCAGTACTTC
clone size: NA; D gene: NA; V gene: TRBV18; J gene: TRBJ2-1; CDR3 protein: CASSPPSGVGNEQFF; CDR3 DNA: TGTGCCAGCTCACCACCATCGGGAGTTGGCAATGAGCAGTTCTTC
clone size: NA; D gene: NA; V gene: TRBV28; J gene: TRBJ2-7; CDR3 protein: CASQAETSSYEQYF; CDR3 DNA: TGTGCCAGTCAAGCCGAAACGAGCTCCTACGAGCAGTACTTC
clone size: NA; D gene: NA; V gene: TRBV5-1; J gene: TRBJ2-2; CDR3 protein: CASREMGNTGELFF; CDR3 DNA: TGCGCCAGCAGGGAGATGGGGAACACCGGGGAGCTGTTTTTT
clone size: NA; D gene: NA; V gene: TRBV19; J gene: TRBJ1-5; CDR3 protein: CASSISDSPISNQPQHF; CDR3 DNA: TGTGCCAGTAGTATCAGCGACAGCCCGATTAGCAATCAGCCCCAGCATTTT
clone size: NA; D gene: TRBD1; V gene: TRBV28; J gene: TRBJ1-5; CDR3 protein: CASSFGDRGKPQHF; CDR3 DNA: TGTGCCAGCAGTTTCGGGGACAGGGGCAAGCCCCAGCATTTT
clone size: NA; D gene: NA; V gene: TRBV6-1; J gene: TRBJ2-3; CDR3 protein: CASESVADTQYF; CDR3 DNA: TGTGCCAGCGAGTCCGTCGCAGATACGCAGTATTTT
clone size: NA; D gene: TRBD2; V gene: TRBV7-7; J gene: TRBJ2-1; CDR3 protein: CASSLGTSFKDEQFF; CDR3 DNA: TGTGCTAGCAGCTTAGGGACTAGCTTTAAGGATGAGCAGTTCTTC
clone size: NA; D gene: TRBD2; V gene: TRBV5-1; J gene: TRBJ2-5; CDR3 protein: CASSQRGTSGLQETQYF; CDR3 DNA: TGCGCCAGCAGCCAGAGAGGGACTAGCGGCCTCCAAGAGACCCAGTACTTC
clone size: NA; D gene: NA; V gene: TRBV19; J gene: TRBJ1-5; CDR3 protein: CASEQRGNQPQHF; CDR3 DNA: TGTGCCAGCGAACAGCGGGGGAATCAGCCCCAGCATTTT
clone size: NA; D gene: TRBD2; V gene: TRBV19; J gene: TRBJ2-3; CDR3 protein: CASSDLAGPDTQYF; CDR3 DNA: TGTGCCAGTAGTGATCTAGCGGGACCGGATACGCAGTATTTT
clone size: NA; D gene: TRBD1; V gene: TRBV11-2; J gene: TRBJ1-4; CDR3 protein: CASSYGTGVGKLFF; CDR3 DNA: TGTGCCAGCAGCTACGGGACAGGGGTAGGAAAACTGTTTTTT
clone size: NA; D gene: NA; V gene: TRBV30; J gene: TRBJ2-7; CDR3 protein: CAWAAGRYEQYF; CDR3 DNA: TGTGCCTGGGCTGCGGGCCGCTACGAGCAGTACTTC
clone size: NA; D gene: NA; V gene: TRBV19; J gene: TRBJ1-2; CDR3 protein: CASSRQPPNYGYTF; CDR3 DNA: TGTGCCAGTAGTCGACAGCCACCCAACTATGGCTACACCTTC
clone size: NA; D gene: NA; V gene: TRBV25-1; J gene: TRBJ2-2; CDR3 protein: CASSVFDTGELFF; CDR3 DNA: TGTGCCAGCAGTGTCTTCGACACCGGGGAGCTGTTTTTT
clone size: NA; D gene: NA; V gene: TRBV7-3; J gene: TRBJ2-2; CDR3 protein: CASSASAGGTGELFF; CDR3 DNA: TGTGCCAGCAGCGCCTCAGCGGGTGGCACCGGGGAGCTGTTTTTT
clone size: NA; D gene: TRBD2; V gene: TRBV5-6; J gene: TRBJ2-7; CDR3 protein: CASSSSLAGGTYEQYF; CDR3 DNA: TGTGCCAGCAGCTCGTCCCTAGCGGGAGGTACCTACGAGCAGTACTTC
clone size: NA; D gene: NA; V gene: TRBV21-1; J gene: TRBJ2-2; CDR3 protein: CASSKVGSGRDTGELFF; CDR3 DNA: TGTGCCAGCAGCAAAGTTGGTAGCGGGAGAGACACCGGGGAGCTGTTTTTT
clone size: once; D gene: TRBD2; V gene: TRBV5-1; J gene: TRBJ2-5; CDR3 protein: CASSLEAGGAQETQYF; CDR3 DNA: TGCGCCAGCAGCTTGGAAGCGGGAGGGGCTCAAGAGACCCAGTACTTC